These T cell receptor beta chains were read from a single sample in a study of blood T cell repertoires in COVID-19. TCRdb's table, derived via immunoSEQ multiplex PCR, lists solely in-frame clones and lacks some. The table records 150,000 to 200,000 clones, about 86% of them present only once. The specimen was peripheral blood. The receptors here all came from a man aged 45-65 years with active or convalescent COVID-19. Each CDR3 is given with its conserved first and last residue. A D gene is named only where the DNA matches it firmly. Clone size is not always given. Where it is, it says once, few, many or a class for expanded clones.

TRBD1,-,TRBJ2-2,TRBV20-1,CSASLRQGKNTGELFF,TGCAGTGCTAGTCTCCGACAGGGGAAGAACACCGGGGAGCTGTTTTTT
TRBD2,-,TRBJ2-1,TRBV30,CAWSDPAGASYNEQFF,TGTGCCTGGAGCGACCCAGCGGGAGCATCCTACAATGAGCAGTTCTTC
TRBD1,once,TRBJ1-6,TRBV11-2,CASSFRDRADTLHF,TGTGCCAGCAGCTTCCGGGACAGGGCAGACACCCTCCACTTT
TRBD2,-,TRBJ2-4,TRBV11-2,CASSLSGGFLAKNIQYF,TGTGCCAGCAGCTTATCGGGAGGCTTCCTAGCCAAAAACATTCAGTACTTC
TRBD1,-,TRBJ1-2,TRBV7-9,CASSLHGQGEAGYTF,TGTGCCAGCAGCCTCCACGGACAGGGAGAAGCCGGCTACACCTTC
TRBD1,-,TRBJ1-1,TRBV2,CASSQGGLGAFF,TGTGCCAGCAGTCAAGGGGGCCTGGGGGCTTTCTTT
TRBD2,once,TRBJ2-5,TRBV9,CASSVVGGRGAQETQYF,TGTGCCAGCAGCGTAGTGGGAGGGCGGGGGGCACAAGAGACCCAGTACTTC
TRBD1,-,TRBJ1-1,TRBV6-5,CASSSGQGGLNTEAFF,TGTGCCAGCAGTTCGGGACAGGGAGGCCTGAACACTGAAGCTTTCTTT
-,-,TRBJ1-5,TRBV28,CASSWGNRDQPQHF,TGTGCCAGCAGTTGGGGGAACAGGGATCAGCCCCAGCATTTT
TRBD1,once,TRBJ1-2,TRBV29-1,CSASGQTYGYTF,TGCAGCGCCTCGGGACAGACCTATGGCTACACCTTC
TRBD1,-,TRBJ1-2,TRBV6-5,CASRQQGALFNGYTF,TGTGCCAGCAGACAACAGGGGGCCCTATTTAATGGCTACACCTTC
-,-,TRBJ2-3,TRBV12-3/TRBV12-4,CASSITTGDTQYF,TGTGCCAGCAGCATTACGACGGGAGATACGCAGTATTTT
TRBD2,-,TRBJ2-3,TRBV11-3,CASASAGTGTQYF,TGTGCCAGCGCCTCAGCGGGGACTGGAACGCAGTATTTT
-,-,TRBJ2-3,TRBV13,CASSTRIALSTDTQYF,TGTGCCAGCAGCACCCGGATAGCTTTGAGCACAGATACGCAGTATTTT
-,-,TRBJ2-7,TRBV2,CASRGLGYEQYF,TGTGCCAGCAGGGGGCTTGGGTACGAGCAGTACTTC
-,-,TRBJ1-1,TRBV6-1,CASSESVNTEAFF,TGTGCCAGCAGTGAATCAGTGAACACTGAAGCTTTCTTT
-,-,TRBJ1-6,TRBV9,CASSNTGRGNSYNSPLHF,TGTGCCAGCAGCAATACAGGGAGGGGTAACTCCTATAATTCACCCCTCCACTTT
TRBD1,-,TRBJ1-1,TRBV7-9,CASSSSPGQGFTEAFF,TGTGCCAGCAGCTCTTCACCGGGACAGGGATTCACTGAAGCTTTCTTT
-,few,TRBJ2-5,TRBV5-6,CASSLPGVETQYF,TGTGCCAGCAGCTTACCGGGGGTAGAGACCCAGTACTTC
-,-,TRBJ2-5,TRBV12-3/TRBV12-4,CASSLLAGETQYF,TGTGCCAGCAGTTTACTAGCTGGAGAGACCCAGTACTTC
-,-,TRBJ1-3,TRBV7-2,CASSTTGILRGNTIYF,TGTGCCAGCAGCACCACGGGAATCTTAAGAGGAAACACCATATATTTT
-,-,TRBJ1-2,TRBV5-4,CASSLAMGGNYGYTF,TGTGCCAGCAGCTTGGCGATGGGCGGGAACTATGGCTACACCTTC
-,once,TRBJ1-2,TRBV6-2/TRBV6-3,CASSYSPVGAHYGYTF,TGTGCCAGCAGTTACTCCCCGGTGGGGGCTCACTATGGCTACACCTTC
-,-,TRBJ1-1,TRBV5-6,CASSLESAEAFF,TGTGCCAGCAGCTTGGAATCGGCTGAAGCTTTCTTT
TRBD1,once,TRBJ2-3,TRBV5-5,CASSIGTGGGTDTQYF,TGTGCCAGCAGCATAGGGACAGGGGGCGGGACAGATACGCAGTATTTT
TRBD1,-,TRBJ1-1,TRBV5-4,CASSSGGAGYTEAFF,TGTGCCAGCAGTTCAGGGGGCGCGGGTTACACTGAAGCTTTCTTT
-,few,TRBJ1-3,TRBV28,CASSLGTPSGNTIYF,TGTGCCAGCAGTTTAGGGACTCCCTCTGGAAACACCATATATTTT
-,-,TRBJ1-6,TRBV3-1/TRBV3-2,CASSQYQSVGGLALHF,TGTGCCAGCAGCCAATACCAAAGTGTGGGCGGGCTGGCCCTCCACTTT
TRBD1,-,TRBJ2-7,TRBV10-3,CAIGQGGDEQYF,TGTGCCATAGGACAGGGAGGCGACGAGCAGTACTTC
-,-,TRBJ1-5,TRBV3-1/TRBV3-2,CASSQNGLKNQPQHF,TGTGCCAGCAGCCAAAATGGGCTAAAGAATCAGCCCCAGCATTTT
-,-,TRBJ1-2,TRBV30,CAWSVQGTYGYTF,TGTGCCTGGAGTGTACAGGGAACCTATGGCTACACCTTC
-,-,TRBJ1-4,TRBV6-5,CASSYGGTNEKLFF,TGTGCCAGCAGTTACGGAGGAACTAATGAAAAACTGTTTTTT
TRBD2,-,TRBJ2-1,TRBV19,CASSIGVLAGNEQFF,TGTGCCAGTAGTATCGGGGTACTAGCGGGTAATGAGCAGTTCTTC
-,-,TRBJ2-6,TRBV7-2,CASSLGVSGANVLTF,TGTGCCAGCAGCTTAGGAGTCTCTGGGGCCAACGTCCTGACTTTC
-,-,TRBJ2-5,TRBV5-4,CASSLPQETQYF,TGTGCCAGCAGCTTGCCTCAAGAGACCCAGTACTTC
-,-,TRBJ1-6,TRBV19,CASSTDYRNSPLHF,TGTGCCAGTAGTACCGACTATAGGAATTCACCCCTCCACTTT
-,-,TRBJ1-4,TRBV7-9,CASSFYGVGEKLFF,TGTGCCAGCAGCTTTTACGGGGTAGGGGAAAAACTGTTTTTT
-,-,TRBJ2-3,TRBV24-1,CATSARAGTDTQYF,TGTGCCACCAGTGCCCGGGCGGGGACAGATACGCAGTATTTT
-,-,TRBJ2-5,TRBV5-1,CASSAQDGRQETQYF,TGCGCCAGCAGCGCACAAGACGGCAGGCAAGAGACCCAGTACTTC
-,-,TRBJ2-7,TRBV6-1,CASSDEGTFPYEQYF,TGTGCCAGCAGTGACGAGGGCACTTTTCCCTACGAGCAGTACTTC
-,-,TRBJ2-6,TRBV3-1/TRBV3-2,CASSQVLTGSSGANVLTF,TGTGCCAGCAGCCAAGTTCTTACAGGGAGCTCTGGGGCCAACGTCCTGACTTTC
-,-,TRBJ2-3,TRBV28,CASKGGGRDTQYF,TGTGCCAGCAAAGGGGGAGGGCGGGATACGCAGTATTTT
-,-,TRBJ2-2,TRBV6-5,CASLKSSNTGELFF,TGTGCCAGCCTAAAAAGCTCCAACACCGGGGAGCTGTTTTTT
TRBD2,-,TRBJ2-1,TRBV4-1,CASSQDSGSGGDNEQFF,TGCGCCAGCAGCCAAGACAGTGGGAGCGGGGGGGACAATGAGCAGTTCTTC
-,-,TRBJ1-1,TRBV7-2,CASSLNFVVFF,TGTGCCAGCAGCTTAAATTTTGTCGTTTTCTTT
TRBD2,-,TRBJ2-1,TRBV28,CASTPGGAGSDNEQFF,TGTGCCTCTACACCTGGGGGAGCGGGGAGCGACAATGAGCAGTTCTTC
TRBD1,-,TRBJ1-2,TRBV18,CASSPGTDANYGYTF,TGTGCCAGCTCACCAGGGACAGACGCTAACTATGGCTACACCTTC
-,-,TRBJ2-2,TRBV5-5,CASSPDILTGELFF,TGTGCCAGCAGCCCAGACATCTTGACCGGGGAGCTGTTTTTT
-,-,TRBJ1-3,TRBV29-1,CSVVGDFSGNTIYF,TGCAGCGTTGTCGGGGACTTCTCTGGAAACACCATATATTTT
-,few,TRBJ2-1,TRBV6-5,CASSYRGNEQFF,TGTGCCAGCAGTTACAGGGGAAATGAGCAGTTCTTC